Listed here are 9 T cell receptor beta chains from one sample, sequenced in a study of PD-L1 blockade in urothelial cancer. Profiling relied on immunoSEQ multiplex PCR, and the TCRdb table lists in-frame clones only, not all of them. The sample has 72,000 or so clones, 88% seen once; the top ten hold approximately 10%. Time point reported: peripheral blood 6 weeks after treatment start. The sequencing used PBMCs, collected around atezolizumab (anti-PD-L1) treatment. The receptors stem from a man in his sixties with urothelial cancer.

The CDR3 loop reads CASSSPRFSTDTQYF. CDR3 nucleotides: TGTGCCAGCAGTTCTCCGCGGTTTAGCACAGATACGCAGTATTTT. The chain couples TRBV11-2 to TRBJ2-3; D unresolved. V was trimmed by 6 bases and J by 0 bases, leaving 13 bases between them. Germline loops: CDR1 SGHAT, CDR2 FQNNGV. The CDR3 loop spans 15 amino acids.

The chain recombines TRBV11-1 with TRBJ2-5; TRBD2 matches 10 bases. The J segment lost 1 base and the V segment lost 5 bases, leaving 10 bases of the junction unmatched. Germline V gene lookup returns CDR1 SGHAT and CDR2 FQDESV (reference sequence). CDR3 length: 17 residues. CDR3 loop: CASSQGGAGGSQETQYF. The CDR3 DNA is TGTGCCAGCAGCCAGGGGGGAGCGGGAGGGTCCCAAGAGACCCAGTACTTC.

The chain recombines TRBV7-3 with TRBJ1-5; unclear D gene. The CDR3 runs 13 residues. V was trimmed by 2 bases and J by 7 bases, leaving 9 bases between them. Germline V lookup: CDR1 SGHTA, CDR2 FQGTGA. This CDR3 is CASSLGPEQPQHF. DNA of the CDR3: TGTGCCAGCAGCTTAGGTCCCGAGCAGCCCCAGCATTTT.

The genes are TRBV5-1 and TRBJ2-7; D possibly corresponds to TRBD2 (6 bases). Trimming pared 4 bases from V and 0 bases from J, leaving 17 bases between. Germline CDR1 and CDR2: SGHRS and YFSETQ. The CDR3 has 16 amino acids. CDR3 loop: CASSGGSGFGSYEQYF. In DNA, the CDR3 is TGCGCCAGCAGCGGAGGGTCTGGGTTCGGCTCCTACGAGCAGTACTTC. Drawing the rest from reference TRBV5-1 and TRBJ2-7, the complete variable domain is KAGVTQTPRYLIKTRGQQVTLSCSPISGHRSVSWYQQTPGQGLQFLFEYFSETQRNKGNFPGRFSGRQFSNSRSEMNVSTLELGDSALYLCASSGGSGFGSYEQYFGPGTRLTVT.

The V call is TRBV18, the J call TRBJ1-3; D is unresolved. CDR3 size: 16 residues. CDR1 is KGHSH, CDR2 LQKENI, per germline. Trimming removed 2 bases from V and 1 base from J, with 12 bases in between. Here the CDR3 DNA reads TGTGCCAGCTCACCAAAAGAGAGTTTGTCTGGAAACACCATATATTTT. Residues: CASSPKESLSGNTIYF. The entire variable domain, with the rest obtained from reference TRBV18 and TRBJ1-3, is as follows: NAGVMQNPRHLVRRRGQEARLRCSPMKGHSHVYWYRQLPEEGLKFMVYLQKENIIDESGMPKERFSAEFPKEGPSILRIQQVVRGDSAAYFCASSPKESLSGNTIYFGEGSWLTVV.

This chain uses TRBV7-9 with TRBJ2-7; 8 nucleotides align to TRBD2. Germline CDR1 reads SEHNR; CDR2 reads FQNEAQ (reference sequence). V lost 1 base to trimming and J lost 5 bases; unmatched junction nucleotides: 7. The CDR3 loop spans 15 amino acids. In DNA form, the CDR3 reads TGTGCCAGCAGCTTAGACGGCGGGAGGTTTGACGAGCAGTACTTC. This gives the protein CASSLDGGRFDEQYF.

This clone has a single count. V and J are TRBV28 and TRBJ1-2; a possible D gene is TRBD1 (6 bases). Germline V lookup: CDR1 MDHEN, CDR2 SYDVKM. CDR3 size: 14 residues. V lost 1 base, J lost 7 bases, and 13 bases lay in between. CDR3 sequence: CASSLLGTPTGYTF. Here the CDR3 DNA reads TGTGCCAGCAGTTTATTAGGGACACCAACTGGCTACACCTTC.

This sequence joins TRBV4-1 and TRBJ2-1, with D perhaps TRBD1 (6 bases). Trimming took 3 bases from V and 7 from J, leaving 25 bases between them. The length of the CDR3 is 18 residues. In germline, CDR1 is MGHRA, CDR2 YSYEKL. CDR3 residues: CASSHALLLGGGSNEQFF. CDR3 DNA sequence: TGCGCCAGCAGCCACGCCTTGTTATTGGGTGGGGGCTCTAATGAGCAGTTCTTC.

The chain has TRBV6-4 and TRBJ2-7; TRBD2 matches at 7 bases. The J segment lost 0 bases and the V segment lost 6 bases, leaving 14 bases of the junction unmatched. Germline loops: CDR1 MRHNA, CDR2 SNTAGT. The CDR3 contains 17 residues. The CDR3 sequence: CASRDLMGRETSYEQYF. CDR3 sequence (DNA): TGTGCCAGCAGGGACCTGATGGGGCGGGAGACCTCCTACGAGCAGTACTTC.